Shown below are 5 T cell receptor beta chains from a single sample sequenced in a study of control samples from healthy donors and cancer patients. Profiling relied on immunoSEQ multiplex PCR, and the TCRdb table lists in-frame clones only, not all of them. The table shows 70,000 to 80,000 clones, with 87% occurring only once. Material: blood. These receptors all stem from a woman aged 50 to 65 in good health.

Points on this clone: One end of the junction fails to match germline, which may point to a read error. This chain links TRBV6-4 with TRBJ2-1, with no clear D. Germline assignment: CDR1 MRHNA and CDR2 SNTAGT. CDR3 size: 16 residues. The CDR3 sequence: CASSDSKGRAYSEQFF. The CDR3, as DNA: TGTGCCAGCAGTGACTCGAAAGGAAGAGCGTACAGTGAGCAGTTCTTC.

The genes are TRBV6-4 and TRBJ2-1, with TRBD1 matching 11 bases. The length of the CDR3 is 17 residues. V lost 6 bases and J lost 0; bases outside the gene matches: 7. Germline CDR1 MRHNA, CDR2 SNTAGT. In nucleotides, the CDR3 is TGTGCCAGCAGCCGGGACAGGGGGTCCTCCTCCTACAATGAGCAGTTCTTC. As protein: CASSRDRGSSSYNEQFF.

The chain links TRBV11-2 to TRBJ2-7; D possibly corresponds to TRBD1 (6 bases). This CDR3 region has 13 residues. V was cut by 5 bases and J by 6 bases, with 14 bases left in between. Germline lookup yields CDR1 SGHAT and CDR2 FQNNGV. The chain's CDR3 is CASSRHTGIEQYF. The CDR3 nucleotides read TGTGCCAGCAGCCGGCATACAGGGATCGAGCAGTACTTC. The variable domain in full, with the rest retrieved from reference TRBV11-2 and TRBJ2-7, is EAGVAQSPRYKIIEKRQSVAFWCNPISGHATLYWYQQILGQGPKLLIQFQNNGVVDDSQLPKDRFSAERLKGVDSTLKIQPAKLEDSAVYLCASSRHTGIEQYFGPGTRLTVT.

The genes are TRBV7-3 and TRBJ2-3; D uncertain. The CDR3 contains 13 residues. The V gene's germline CDR1 is SGHTA and CDR2 FQGTGA. V lost 5 bases, J lost 6 bases, and 12 bases lay in between. Written as DNA, the CDR3 is TGTGCCAGCAGCAGCACGGGTTCGGATACGCAGTATTTT. Protein product: CASSSTGSDTQYF.

V gene TRBV11-3 combines with J gene TRBJ2-1, with 12 bases matching TRBD2. CDR1 and CDR2 (germline): SGHNT, YENEEA. CDR3 length: 16 amino acids. Unmatched junction bases numbered 5, after V lost 4 bases and J lost 4 bases. DNA of the CDR3: TGTGCCAGCAGCTCGACTAGCGGGAGATCGTACAATGAGCAGTTCTTC. Encoded protein: CASSSTSGRSYNEQFF.